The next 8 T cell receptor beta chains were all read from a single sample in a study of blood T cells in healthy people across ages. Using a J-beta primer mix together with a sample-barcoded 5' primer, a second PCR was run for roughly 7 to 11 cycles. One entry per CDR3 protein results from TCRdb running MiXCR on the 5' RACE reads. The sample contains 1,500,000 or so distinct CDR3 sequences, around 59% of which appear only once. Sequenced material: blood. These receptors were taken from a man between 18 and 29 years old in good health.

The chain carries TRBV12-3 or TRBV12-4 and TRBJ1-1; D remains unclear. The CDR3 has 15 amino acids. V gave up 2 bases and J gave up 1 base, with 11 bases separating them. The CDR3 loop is CASSLLLTANTEAFF. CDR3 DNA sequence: TGTGCCAGCAGTTTATTGCTGACGGCGAACACTGAAGCTTTCTTT.

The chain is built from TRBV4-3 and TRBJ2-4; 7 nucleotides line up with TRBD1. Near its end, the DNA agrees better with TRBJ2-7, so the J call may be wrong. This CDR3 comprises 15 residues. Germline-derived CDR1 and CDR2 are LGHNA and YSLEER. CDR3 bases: TGCGCCAGCAGCCAAGAAAGGCAGGGGGCCTACGAGCAGTACTTC. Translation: CASSQERQGAYEQYF.

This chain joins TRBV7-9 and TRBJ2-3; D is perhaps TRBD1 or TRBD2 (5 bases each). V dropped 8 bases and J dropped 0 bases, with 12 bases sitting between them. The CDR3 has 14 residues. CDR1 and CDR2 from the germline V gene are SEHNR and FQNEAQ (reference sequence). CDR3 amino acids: CASVRDLSTDTQYF. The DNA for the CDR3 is TGTGCCAGCGTGAGGGACCTTAGCACAGATACGCAGTATTTT.

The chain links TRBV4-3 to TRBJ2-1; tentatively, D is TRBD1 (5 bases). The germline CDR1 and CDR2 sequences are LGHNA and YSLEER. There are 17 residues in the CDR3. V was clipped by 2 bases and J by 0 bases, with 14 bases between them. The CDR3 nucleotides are TGCGCCAGCAGCCAAAAGCTCCGACAGTCCTCCTACAATGAGCAGTTCTTC. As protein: CASSQKLRQSSYNEQFF.

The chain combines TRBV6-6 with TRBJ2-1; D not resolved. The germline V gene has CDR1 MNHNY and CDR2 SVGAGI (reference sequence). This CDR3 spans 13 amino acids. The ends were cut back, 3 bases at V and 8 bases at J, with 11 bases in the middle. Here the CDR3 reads CASSYRPFDEQFF. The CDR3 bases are TGTGCCAGCAGTTATCGTCCCTTTGATGAGCAGTTCTTC.

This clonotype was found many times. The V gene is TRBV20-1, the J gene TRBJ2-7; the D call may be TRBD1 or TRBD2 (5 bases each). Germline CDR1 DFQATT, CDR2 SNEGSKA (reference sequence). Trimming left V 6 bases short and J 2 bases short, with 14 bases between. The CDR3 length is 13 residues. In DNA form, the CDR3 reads TGCAGTGCCTCCGGGACGGAGACCTACGAGCAGTACTTC. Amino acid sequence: CSASGTETYEQYF.

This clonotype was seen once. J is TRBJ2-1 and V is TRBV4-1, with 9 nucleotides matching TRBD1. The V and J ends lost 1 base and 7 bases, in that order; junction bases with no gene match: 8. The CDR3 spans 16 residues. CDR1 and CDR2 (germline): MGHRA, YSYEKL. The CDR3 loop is CASSQVPGQGTNEQFF. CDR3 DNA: TGCGCCAGCAGCCAAGTACCGGGACAGGGCACAAATGAGCAGTTCTTC.

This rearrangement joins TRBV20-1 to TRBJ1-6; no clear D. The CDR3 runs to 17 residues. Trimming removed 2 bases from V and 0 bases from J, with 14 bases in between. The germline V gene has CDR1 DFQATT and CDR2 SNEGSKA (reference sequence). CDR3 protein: CSARPPGPSSYNSPLHF. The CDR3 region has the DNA TGCAGTGCTAGACCCCCGGGTCCTAGCTCCTATAATTCACCCCTCCACTTT.